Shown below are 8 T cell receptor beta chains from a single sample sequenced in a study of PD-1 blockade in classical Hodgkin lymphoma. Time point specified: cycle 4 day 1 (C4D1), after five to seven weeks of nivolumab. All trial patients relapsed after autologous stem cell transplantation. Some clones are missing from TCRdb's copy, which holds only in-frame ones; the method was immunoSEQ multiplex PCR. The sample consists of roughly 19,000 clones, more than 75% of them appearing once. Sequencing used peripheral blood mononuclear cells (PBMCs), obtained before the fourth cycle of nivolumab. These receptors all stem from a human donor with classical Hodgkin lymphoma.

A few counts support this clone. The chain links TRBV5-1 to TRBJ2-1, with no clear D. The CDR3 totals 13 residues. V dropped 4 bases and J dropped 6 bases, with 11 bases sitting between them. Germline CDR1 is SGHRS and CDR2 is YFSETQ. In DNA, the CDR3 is TGCGCCAGCAGCCCGTCGAGTTTCAATGAGCAGTTCTTC. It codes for CASSPSSFNEQFF.

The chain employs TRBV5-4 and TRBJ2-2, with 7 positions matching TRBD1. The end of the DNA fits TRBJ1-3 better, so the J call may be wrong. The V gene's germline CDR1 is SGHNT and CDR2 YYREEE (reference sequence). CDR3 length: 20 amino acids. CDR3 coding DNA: TGTGCCAGCAGCTTGGGGCCCACAGGGGTCGGCTTCAGTCATGGAAACACCATATATTTT. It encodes CASSLGPTGVGFSHGNTIYF.

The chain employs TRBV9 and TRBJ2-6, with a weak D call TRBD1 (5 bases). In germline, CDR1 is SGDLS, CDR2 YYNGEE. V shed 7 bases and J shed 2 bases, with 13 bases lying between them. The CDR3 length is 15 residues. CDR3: CASGLQGAGANVLTF. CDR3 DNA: TGTGCCAGCGGTCTCCAGGGCGCTGGGGCCAACGTCCTGACTTTC.

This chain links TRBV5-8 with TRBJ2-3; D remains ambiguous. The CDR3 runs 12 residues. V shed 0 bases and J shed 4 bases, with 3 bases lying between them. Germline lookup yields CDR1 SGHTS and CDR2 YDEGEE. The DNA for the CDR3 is TGTGCCAGCAGCTTGGCGGCAGATACGCAGTATTTT. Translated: CASSLAADTQYF.

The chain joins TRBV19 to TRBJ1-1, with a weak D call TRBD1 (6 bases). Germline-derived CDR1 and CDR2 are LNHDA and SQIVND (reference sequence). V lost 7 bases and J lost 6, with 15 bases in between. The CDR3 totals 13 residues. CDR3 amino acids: CASTRGRAPEAFF. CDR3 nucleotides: TGTGCCAGTACCAGGGGCAGGGCCCCTGAAGCTTTCTTT.

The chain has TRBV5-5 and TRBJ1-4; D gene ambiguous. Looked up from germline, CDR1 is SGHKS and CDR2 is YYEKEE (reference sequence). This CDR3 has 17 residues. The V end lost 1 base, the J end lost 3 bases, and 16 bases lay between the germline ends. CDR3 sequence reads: CASSLLRRPAANEKLFF. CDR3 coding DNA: TGTGCCAGCAGCTTGTTGCGCAGACCAGCGGCTAATGAAAAACTGTTTTTT.

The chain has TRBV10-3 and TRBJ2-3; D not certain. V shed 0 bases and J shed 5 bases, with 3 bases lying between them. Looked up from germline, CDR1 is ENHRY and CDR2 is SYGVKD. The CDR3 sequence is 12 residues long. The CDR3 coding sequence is TGTGCCATCAGTGAGTCCCGAGATACGCAGTATTTT. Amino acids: CAISESRDTQYF.

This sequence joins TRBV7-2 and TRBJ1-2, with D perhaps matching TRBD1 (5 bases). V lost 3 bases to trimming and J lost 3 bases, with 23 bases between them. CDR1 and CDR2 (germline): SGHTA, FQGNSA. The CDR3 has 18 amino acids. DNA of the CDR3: TGTGCCAGCAGCTTCCCTGGACGATCAGGGTTAGAGTACTATGGCTACACCTTC. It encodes CASSFPGRSGLEYYGYTF.